This TCR beta chain was profiled in a study of T cells in Graves' hyperthyroidism and ophthalmopathy. From RNA transcripts, TCR beta CDR3 regions were amplified. The HTBI primer set served for first-round RT-PCR of the TCR CDR3. Each CDR3 protein gets one entry after TCRdb re-called the multiplex PCR reads with MiXCR. The table shows about 380,000 distinct CDR3 sequences, with under 20% occurring only once. Germline trimming cut 5 bases from V and 3 bases from J; bases unmatched to any gene: 8. CDR1 is SGHKS and CDR2 is YYEKEE in the germline V gene (reference sequence). This CDR3 comprises 15 residues.

The clonotype originates from a man younger than 35 with Graves' ophthalmopathy. This chain connects TRBV5-5 to TRBJ2-1, with TRBD2 identical over 7 bases. The sequencing input was blood. Here the CDR3 reads CASSSAGVYYNEQFF. CDR3 coding DNA: TGTGCCAGCAGTTCTGCGGGGGTCTACTACAATGAGCAGTTCTTC.